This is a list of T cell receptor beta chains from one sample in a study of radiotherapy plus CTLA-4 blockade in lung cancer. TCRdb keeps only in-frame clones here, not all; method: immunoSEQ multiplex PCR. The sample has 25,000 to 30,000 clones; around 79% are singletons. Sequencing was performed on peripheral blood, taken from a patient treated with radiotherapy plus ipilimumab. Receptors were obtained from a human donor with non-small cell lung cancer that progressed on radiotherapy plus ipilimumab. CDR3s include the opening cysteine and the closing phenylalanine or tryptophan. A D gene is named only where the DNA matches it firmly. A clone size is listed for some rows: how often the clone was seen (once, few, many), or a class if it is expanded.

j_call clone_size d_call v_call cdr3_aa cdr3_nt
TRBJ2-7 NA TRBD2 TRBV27 CASSLSGGSSSYEQYF TGTGCCAGCAGTTTATCGGGCGGGAGCAGCTCCTACGAGCAGTACTTC
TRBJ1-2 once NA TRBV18 CASSPTGQSNDGYTF TGTGCCAGCTCACCAACGGGCCAATCCAACGATGGCTACACCTTC
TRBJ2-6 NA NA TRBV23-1 CASSQTGGGADSGANVLTF TGCGCCAGCAGTCAAACTGGAGGGGGGGCGGACTCTGGGGCCAACGTCCTGACTTTC
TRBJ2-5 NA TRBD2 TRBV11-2 CASSLGTSGSQETQYF TGTGCCAGCAGCTTAGGGACTAGCGGGAGCCAAGAGACCCAGTACTTC
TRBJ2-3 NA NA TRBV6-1 CASSEATDTDTQYF TGTGCCAGCAGTGAAGCGACGGACACAGATACGCAGTATTTT
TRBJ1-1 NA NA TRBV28 CASTQGEMNTEAFF TGTGCCAGCACCCAAGGGGAAATGAACACTGAAGCTTTCTTT
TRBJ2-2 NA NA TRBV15 CATSRERNTGELFF TGTGCCACCAGCAGAGAACGGAACACCGGGGAGCTGTTTTTT
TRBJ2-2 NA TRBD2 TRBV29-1 CSVAKRGANTGELFF TGCAGCGTTGCGAAGCGGGGGGCGAACACCGGGGAGCTGTTTTTT
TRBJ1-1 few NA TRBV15 CATSRDKGDGRAFF TGTGCCACCAGCAGAGATAAGGGGGACGGCCGGGCTTTCTTT
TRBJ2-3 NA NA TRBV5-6 CASSLGSTDTQYF TGTGCCAGCAGCTTAGGCAGCACAGATACGCAGTATTTT
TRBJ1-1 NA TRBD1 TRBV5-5 CASRRQGAGNTEAFF TGTGCCAGCAGACGACAGGGTGCGGGGAACACTGAAGCTTTCTTT
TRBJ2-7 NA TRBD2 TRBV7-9 CASSLTGGEQYF TGTGCCAGCAGCTTAACGGGAGGGGAGCAGTACTTC
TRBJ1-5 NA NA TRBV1 CTSSQGRDRRNQPQHF TGCACCAGCAGCCAGGGCCGGGACCGACGCAATCAGCCCCAGCATTTT
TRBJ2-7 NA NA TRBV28 CASGSSLASYEQYF TGTGCCAGCGGATCATCACTAGCCTCCTACGAGCAGTACTTC
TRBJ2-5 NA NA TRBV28 CASRGTDQETQYF TGTGCCAGCCGCGGAACAGACCAAGAGACCCAGTACTTC
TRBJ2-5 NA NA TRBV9 CASSPGGGGGGETQYF TGTGCCAGCAGCCCAGGAGGAGGGGGTGGCGGGGAGACCCAGTACTTC
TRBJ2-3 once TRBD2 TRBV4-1 CASSQEREGRGTQYF TGCGCCAGCAGCCAAGAGCGGGAGGGTAGGGGTACGCAGTATTTT
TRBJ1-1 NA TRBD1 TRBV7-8 CASSAGQQNTEAFF TGTGCCAGCAGCGCGGGACAGCAGAACACTGAAGCTTTCTTT
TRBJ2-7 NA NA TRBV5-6 CASSSFWGPGYEQYF TGTGCCAGCAGCTCCTTCTGGGGACCTGGGTACGAGCAGTACTTC
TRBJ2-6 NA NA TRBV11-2 CASSPRWGAGANVLTF TGTGCCAGCAGCCCCAGATGGGGGGCTGGGGCCAACGTCCTGACTTTC
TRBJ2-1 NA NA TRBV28 CASSPPGYNEQFF TGTGCCAGCAGCCCCCCAGGCTACAATGAGCAGTTCTTC
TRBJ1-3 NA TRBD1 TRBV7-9 CASSSRDRAGNTIYF TGTGCCAGCAGCTCCCGGGACAGGGCTGGAAACACCATATATTTT
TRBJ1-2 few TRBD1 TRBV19 CASSGTGGEVYGYTF TGTGCCAGTAGCGGGACAGGGGGTGAGGTCTATGGCTACACCTTC
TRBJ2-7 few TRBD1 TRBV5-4 CASSLNRGHEQYF TGTGCCAGCAGCTTAAACAGGGGGCACGAGCAGTACTTC
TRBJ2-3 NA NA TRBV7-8 CASSLAWGTDTQYF TGTGCCAGCAGCCTAGCCTGGGGCACAGATACGCAGTATTTT
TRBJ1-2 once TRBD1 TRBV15 CATTRQGDYYGYTF TGTGCCACCACAAGACAGGGGGATTACTATGGCTACACCTTC
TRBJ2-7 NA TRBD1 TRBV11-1 CASSQSPGTGDEQYF TGTGCCAGCAGCCAATCCCCCGGGACAGGGGACGAGCAGTACTTC
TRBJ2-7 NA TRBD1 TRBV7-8 CASSLGLTGAYEQYF TGTGCCAGCAGCTTAGGACTGACAGGGGCCTACGAGCAGTACTTC
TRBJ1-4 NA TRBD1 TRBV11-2 CASSRWTGDEEKLFF TGTGCCAGCAGCCGGTGGACAGGGGACGAAGAAAAACTGTTTTTT
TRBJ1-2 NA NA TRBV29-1 CSVAGTEGYTF TGCAGCGTTGCGGGGACCGAAGGCTACACCTTC
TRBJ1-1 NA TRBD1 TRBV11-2 CASSLGEGGPTEAFF TGTGCCAGCAGCTTAGGCGAAGGGGGCCCCACTGAAGCTTTCTTT
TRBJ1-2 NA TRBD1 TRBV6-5 CASSSPGQGGEGYTF TGTGCCAGCAGTTCCCCGGGACAGGGGGGGGAAGGCTACACCTTC
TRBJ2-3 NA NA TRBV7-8 CASSLDRQGGADTQYF TGTGCCAGCAGCTTAGATCGGCAGGGAGGTGCAGATACGCAGTATTTT
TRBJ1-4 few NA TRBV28 CASSFEQSNEKLFF TGTGCCAGCAGTTTCGAACAGTCCAATGAAAAACTGTTTTTT
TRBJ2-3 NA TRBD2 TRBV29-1 CSVDLRGTTDTQYF TGCAGCGTCGACCTGCGGGGGACCACAGATACGCAGTATTTT
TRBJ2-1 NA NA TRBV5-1 CASSPPQSLNEQFF TGCGCCAGCAGCCCCCCACAGTCTTTGAATGAGCAGTTCTTC
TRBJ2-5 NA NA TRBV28 CASSFLTRETQYF TGTGCCAGCAGTTTTTTGACAAGAGAGACCCAGTACTTC
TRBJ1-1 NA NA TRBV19 CASTEYRGDSKITAEAFF TGTGCCAGTACAGAGTACCGGGGCGATTCGAAGATTACGGCTGAAGCTTTCTTT
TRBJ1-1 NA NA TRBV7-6 CASSQGNTEAFF TGTGCCAGCAGTCAGGGGAACACTGAAGCTTTCTTT
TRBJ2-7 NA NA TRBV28 CASSLLTSGYEQYF TGTGCCAGCAGTTTATTAACGAGCGGCTACGAGCAGTACTTC